Presented here are 21 T cell receptor beta chains from one specimen sequenced in a study of cytotoxic CD8 clonotypes in ibrutinib-treated CLL. Clones were sequenced by immunoSEQ multiplex PCR, and TCRdb holds only the in-frame ones, with some missing. The table shows around 300,000 clones, with roughly 85% occurring only once. The sample consisted of PBMCs, taken before ibrutinib treatment. The source is a human donor with chronic lymphocytic leukemia.

This rearrangement joins TRBV11-3 to TRBJ2-1; 9 positions match TRBD2. This CDR3 is 15 amino acids long. The J segment lost 9 bases and the V segment lost 4 bases, leaving 10 bases of the junction unmatched. Germline assignment: CDR1 SGHNT and CDR2 YENEEA. CDR3 DNA sequence: TGTGCCAGCAGCTCCCGGGCTAGCGGGACTGGTGAGCAGTTCTTC. Translation: CASSSRASGTGEQFF. The whole variable domain, filled in from reference TRBV11-3 and TRBJ2-1, reads EAGVVQSPRYKIIEKKQPVAFWCNPISGHNTLYWYLQNLGQGPELLIRYENEEAVDDSQLPKDRFSAERLKGVDSTLKIQPAELGDSAVYLCASSSRASGTGEQFFGPGTRLTVL.

This chain connects TRBV23-1 to TRBJ1-4; D unresolved. TRBV23-1 is treated as an ORF (open reading frame) with a function not yet certain. The CDR3 is 14 residues long. The V end lost 0 bases, the J end lost 7 bases, and 9 bases lay between the germline ends. Here the CDR3 reads CASSQSAGSEKLFF. The CDR3 nucleotides are TGCGCCAGCAGTCAATCAGCTGGTAGTGAAAAACTGTTTTTT.

This clone was recorded a few times. The rearrangement uses TRBV5-4 and TRBJ2-3; the match to TRBD2 covers 7 bases. CDR1 SGHNT and CDR2 YYREEE come from the germline V gene (reference sequence). After removal of 1 base from V and 3 bases from J, the junction contained 5 bases not matched to a gene. This CDR3 contains 15 residues. This CDR3 reads CASSLSQRGTDTQYF. The CDR3 nucleotides read TGTGCCAGCAGCTTGAGCCAGCGGGGAACAGATACGCAGTATTTT.

This clone was recorded once. V and J are TRBV4-2 and TRBJ2-3; no firm D call. Trimming left V 1 base short and J 3 bases short, with 5 bases between. The CDR3 sequence is 13 residues long. CDR1 LGHNA and CDR2 YNFKEQ come from the germline V gene. Here the CDR3 reads CASSQAETDTQYF. The CDR3, as DNA: TGTGCCAGCAGCCAAGCCGAAACAGATACGCAGTATTTT.

This chain joins TRBV14 and TRBJ2-1; 7 nucleotides align to TRBD2. The germline V gene has CDR1 SGHDN and CDR2 FVKESK. V shed 4 bases, J shed 7 bases, and the junction held 7 bases outside the gene matches. CDR3 length equals 14 residues. CDR3 sequence (DNA): TGTGCCAGCAGCCGCGGACTAGATTTGAATGAGCAGTTCTTC. It is translated as CASSRGLDLNEQFF. The whole variable domain, remainder taken from reference TRBV14 and TRBJ2-1, is EAGVTQFPSHSVIEKGQTVTLRCDPISGHDNLYWYRRVMGKEIKFLLHFVKESKQDESGMPNNRFLAERTGGTYSTLKVQPAELEDSGVYFCASSRGLDLNEQFFGPGTRLTVL.

J is TRBJ2-7 and V is TRBV6-4, with TRBD2 matching over 10 bases. The V and J ends lost 3 bases and 3 bases, in that order; junction bases with no gene match: 14. In germline, CDR1 is MRHNA, CDR2 SNTAGT. The CDR3 spans 18 residues. CDR3 bases: TGTGCCAGCAGTGAGAAGAGTCTAGCGGGGGTTCCGGTCTACGAGCAGTACTTC. Translation: CASSEKSLAGVPVYEQYF.

CDR3 in DNA: TGTGCCTGGAGTTCACAGGGGGCAGTAGATACGCAGTATTTT. This translates into CAWSSQGAVDTQYF. The chain carries TRBV30 and TRBJ2-3, with 9 bases aligning to TRBD1. V lost 2 bases, J lost 5 bases, and 5 bases stayed unmatched. The CDR3 has 14 amino acids. The germline V gene encodes CDR1 GTSNPN and CDR2 SVGIG (reference sequence).

V is TRBV9 and J is TRBJ2-1, with unresolved D. The CDR3 length is 15 residues. The V end lost 1 base, the J end lost 9 bases, and 17 bases lay between the germline ends. Germline V lookup: CDR1 SGDLS, CDR2 YYNGEE. The CDR3 region is CASSVSPVGNGEQFF. The CDR3 DNA reads TGTGCCAGCAGCGTAAGTCCGGTGGGTAACGGTGAGCAGTTCTTC.

The V and J genes are TRBV29-1 and TRBJ2-2, with 13 bases aligning to TRBD2. CDR3 length: 17 amino acids. J was trimmed by 1 base and V by 8 bases; bases with no gene match: 10. Germline V gene lookup returns CDR1 SQVTM and CDR2 ANQGSEA. CDR3 sequence (DNA): TGCAGCACCTCAACCGGACTAGCGGGAGAGAACACCGGGGAGCTGTTTTTT. It yields the protein CSTSTGLAGENTGELFF.

This clone was seen a single time. This chain uses TRBV19 with TRBJ2-1; 14 bases match TRBD2. J gave up 6 bases and V 4 bases, and 20 bases lay outside the gene matches. Germline lookup yields CDR1 LNHDA and CDR2 SQIVND (reference sequence). The CDR3 runs 21 residues. For the CDR3, the DNA is TGTGCCAGTAGTAGCCAGACTAGCGGGAGGGCCCATCCCCTTGGATCCAATGAGCAGTTCTTC. As protein: CASSSQTSGRAHPLGSNEQFF.

V and J are TRBV7-8 and TRBJ2-1; 9 bases are shared with TRBD2. Trimming cost V 5 bases and J 8 bases; bases outside gene matches: 19. Germline lookup yields CDR1 SGHVS and CDR2 FQNEAQ. The CDR3 extends over 18 amino acids. CDR3 sequence reads: CASSPYRVFQREADEQFF. In nucleotides, the CDR3 is TGTGCCAGCAGCCCGTACAGGGTTTTCCAGCGGGAGGCCGATGAGCAGTTCTTC.

The V gene is TRBV5-6, the J gene TRBJ2-2; unclear D gene. The CDR3 runs 13 residues. V was pared by 2 bases and J by 4 bases, with 6 bases between. Germline CDR1 and CDR2: SGHDT and YYEEEE. CDR3 sequence: CASSLPGTGELFF. CDR3 nucleotides: TGTGCCAGCAGCTTACCGGGCACCGGGGAGCTGTTTTTT.

The V call is TRBV9, the J call TRBJ2-3; 12 bases agree with TRBD2. V shed 3 bases, J shed 5 bases, and the junction held 13 bases outside the gene matches. The CDR3 consists of 18 residues. The germline gives CDR1 SGDLS, CDR2 YYNGEE. Written as DNA, the CDR3 is TGTGCCAGCAGCGACCGACTAGCGGGAGTCCTCGCCGAAGATACGCAGTATTTT. Translation: CASSDRLAGVLAEDTQYF. The full variable domain, in which reference TRBV9 and TRBJ2-3 provide the parts outside the CDR3, is DSGVTQTPKHLITATGQRVTLRCSPRSGDLSVYWYQQSLDQGLQFLIQYYNGEERAKGNILERFSAQQFPDLHSELNLSSLELGDSALYFCASSDRLAGVLAEDTQYFGPGTRLTVL.

This clone has just one count. V and J are TRBV2 and TRBJ1-2, with 9 bases aligning to TRBD1. CDR1 is SNHLY and CDR2 is FYNNEI in the germline V gene. The V and J ends lost 4 bases and 7 bases, in that order; junction bases with no gene match: 7. This CDR3 is 14 amino acids long. CDR3 bases: TGTGCCAGCAGTGCGGGACAGGGTTCCTCTGGCTACACCTTC. This encodes CASSAGQGSSGYTF.

The CDR3 loop is CSVDKVGRTRGYEQFF. In DNA, the CDR3 is TGCAGCGTTGATAAAGTGGGGCGGACTCGGGGTTATGAGCAGTTCTTC. This chain uses TRBV29-1 with TRBJ2-1, with D perhaps given as TRBD1 or TRBD2 (5 bases each). Germline lookup yields CDR1 SQVTM and CDR2 ANQGSEA. V lost 3 bases to trimming and J lost 8 bases, with 23 bases between them. CDR3 length: 16 residues.

The rearrangement uses TRBV10-2 and TRBJ1-2; D ambiguous. The CDR3 covers 13 residues. Trimming took off 6 bases at V and 5 bases at J, with 13 bases between the two ends. CDR1 and CDR2 (germline): WSHSY, SAAADI. Written as DNA, the CDR3 is TGCGCCAGCAGCGGAGTGGACGGTTATGGCTACACCTTC. It encodes CASSGVDGYGYTF.

The genes are TRBV6-1 and TRBJ2-1; 7 bases fit TRBD1. J lost 4 bases, V lost 4 bases, and 7 bases had no gene match. Germline V gives CDR1 MNHNS, CDR2 SASEGT. This CDR3 region has 15 residues. CDR3 sequence (DNA): TGTGCCAGCAGTGTAGAGGGGGCCGATTACAATGAGCAGTTCTTC. Translated, it gives CASSVEGADYNEQFF.

The chain has TRBV7-9 and TRBJ1-1; TRBD1 agrees at 8 bases. The germline V gene has CDR1 SEHNR and CDR2 FQNEAQ (reference sequence). Losses at the gene ends were 1 base for V and 3 bases for J; bases not matched to a gene: 4. The CDR3 spans 15 residues. For the CDR3, the DNA is TGTGCCAGCAGCTTAGGGGGGACAGGACACACTGAAGCTTTCTTT. It codes for CASSLGGTGHTEAFF.

This chain links TRBV30 with TRBJ2-3; 10 positions agree with TRBD2. The V and J ends lost 0 bases and 2 bases, in that order; junction bases with no gene match: 8. CDR1 GTSNPN and CDR2 SVGIG come from the germline V gene (reference sequence). CDR3 size: 17 residues. CDR3 bases: TGTGCCTGGAGTGTACCTCCGGGACTAGCGTACACAGATACGCAGTATTTT. This sequence encodes CAWSVPPGLAYTDTQYF.

The gene calls are TRBV19 and TRBJ2-1; a possible D gene is TRBD2 (6 bases). The CDR3 has 13 amino acids. Germline V gene data show CDR1 as LNHDA and CDR2 as SQIVND (reference sequence). The V end lost 5 bases, the J end lost 6 bases, and 11 bases lay between the germline ends. CDR3 in amino acids: CASSLRESNEQFF. Here the CDR3 DNA reads TGTGCCAGTAGTCTCCGGGAGAGCAATGAGCAGTTCTTC.

The V call is TRBV4-2, the J call TRBJ2-3; D tentatively fits TRBD1 or TRBD2 (5 bases each). CDR3 length: 15 residues. Germline CDR1 and CDR2: LGHNA and YNFKEQ. The germline V and J ends were trimmed by 5 bases and 3 bases, with 15 bases remaining between them. CDR3 amino acids: CASSAGTVRTDTQYF. DNA for the CDR3: TGTGCCAGCAGCGCCGGGACGGTGAGGACAGATACGCAGTATTTT.